This entry describes one TCR beta chain. This entry is derived from a study of blood T cell repertoires in COVID-19. Study as a whole: Nucleic acid was either cDNA or gDNA, and it came from T cells, B-cell-depleted T cells, or PBMCs.

Enrolled through a virtual design, the participants were between 18 and 89 years of age and came from approximately 25 US areas. Participants were placed into cohorts based on the clinical history they reported. V was clipped by 0 bases and J by 3 bases, with 14 bases between them. This CDR3 comprises 16 residues. Germline V CDR1 and CDR2: MNHEY, SVGAGI. Study processing details: From reference gene primer amplification, estimates of nucleated cell counts were derived. TCRdb's copy holds only in-frame clones and misses some; the assay was immunoSEQ multiplex PCR. V, J and clone size reflect that table, while D and trimming were determined from the DNA. Altogether 400,000 or so clones are present, roughly 88% being singletons, with the ten largest covering roughly 2%.

The TCR was taken from a woman aged 35 to 49 with acute COVID-19. The chain couples TRBV6-5 to TRBJ1-1; D unclear. The sequenced sample consisted of PBMCs or T cells enriched from blood (not recorded which). CDR3 DNA: TGTGCCAGCAGTTACTCGACCCCCCAGGCTGACACTGAAGCTTTCTTT. It yields the protein CASSYSTPQADTEAFF.